Each of the 30 T cell receptor beta chains below was sequenced from the same sample in a study of blood T cell repertoires in COVID-19. Libraries were prepared by immunoSEQ multiplex PCR; TCRdb keeps only in-frame clonotypes and omits some of them. This sample has about 200,000 clones, with more than 70% found just once. The sample taken for sequencing was peripheral blood. Every receptor here comes from a man in his forties with active or convalescent COVID-19.

The gene calls are TRBV7-9 and TRBJ2-7; D remains ambiguous. The germline V gene encodes CDR1 SEHNR and CDR2 FQNEAQ (reference sequence). There are 13 residues in the CDR3. V was pared by 6 bases and J by 0 bases, with 9 bases between. Written as DNA, the CDR3 is TGTGCCAGCAGTTCGATCAGCTCCTACGAGCAGTACTTC. Translation: CASSSISSYEQYF.

The genes are TRBV12-5 and TRBJ2-3, with a possible D match to TRBD2 (5 bases). This CDR3 region has 14 residues. CDR1 LGHNT and CDR2 FRNRAP come from the germline V gene. V was shortened by 9 bases and J by 0 bases, with 13 bases between the two germline ends. CDR3 DNA: TGTGCTAGCCGGACTCCAACTAGCACAGATACGCAGTATTTT. It is translated as CASRTPTSTDTQYF.

This clone appeared a single time. The gene calls are TRBV18 and TRBJ2-1; 7 bases line up with TRBD1. The CDR3 has 14 amino acids. Losses at the gene ends were 10 bases for V and 3 bases for J; bases not matched to a gene: 9. The germline V gene has CDR1 KGHSH and CDR2 LQKENI. The CDR3 region has the DNA TGTGCCACCCGACCGGGACAGATCTACAATGAGCAGTTCTTC. It yields the protein CATRPGQIYNEQFF.

The chain has TRBV5-1 and TRBJ1-2, with TRBD1 matching over 7 bases. Trimming cost V 3 bases and J 9 bases; bases outside gene matches: 11. The CDR3 has 14 amino acids. From germline, CDR1 is SGHRS and CDR2 YFSETQ. CDR3 amino acids: CASSWGTARGSYTF. CDR3 in DNA: TGCGCCAGCAGCTGGGGGACAGCCCGAGGGAGCTACACCTTC.

V is TRBV5-1 and J is TRBJ1-5, with a possible D match to TRBD1 (6 bases). V was cut by 4 bases and J by 2 bases, with 13 bases left in between. From germline, CDR1 is SGHRS and CDR2 YFSETQ. The CDR3 has 15 residues. Here the CDR3 reads CASSPTPGGNQPQHF. The CDR3 coding sequence is TGCGCCAGCAGCCCGACCCCAGGGGGCAATCAGCCCCAGCATTTT.

Concerning this clone itself: Other DNA sequences in this specimen translate into the identical CDR3. The V gene is TRBV3-1 (or the pseudogene TRBV3-2), the J gene TRBJ1-3, with unresolved D. The CDR3 is 14 residues long. Trimming left V 0 bases short and J 0 bases short, with 3 bases between. CDR1 and CDR2 (germline): LGHDT, YNNKEL (reference sequence). CDR3 region: CASSQEASGNTIYF. In DNA, the CDR3 is TGTGCCAGCAGCCAAGAAGCCTCTGGAAACACCATATATTTT.

The CDR3 coding sequence is TGTGCCAGCAGCTTGTTCGGGGATAGGAATCAGCCCCAGCATTTT. This codes for CASSLFGDRNQPQHF. The genes are TRBV5-6 and TRBJ1-5; D is ambiguous. Germline V gene data show CDR1 as SGHDT and CDR2 as YYEEEE. Deletions cut 1 base from V and 4 bases from J, with 12 bases between. CDR3 length: 15 amino acids.

This chain connects TRBV7-9 to TRBJ2-1, with D unclear. Germline lookup yields CDR1 SEHNR and CDR2 FQNEAQ (reference sequence). The CDR3 is made up of 14 amino acids. V was shortened by 2 bases and J by 3 bases, with 8 bases between the two germline ends. The DNA for the CDR3 is TGTGCCAGCAGCTTAAGCGTCGACTACAATGAGCAGTTCTTC. Its translation is CASSLSVDYNEQFF.

The chain is built from TRBV11-3 and TRBJ2-2; 8 nucleotides line up with TRBD2. The trim removed 3 bases at V and 6 bases at J, leaving 9 bases unmatched. CDR1 and CDR2 (germline): SGHNT, YENEEA. CDR3 length: 16 residues. The CDR3 loop reads CASSLSLAGGPGELFF. CDR3 bases: TGTGCCAGCAGCTTGTCTTTGGCGGGAGGTCCCGGGGAGCTGTTTTTT.

This chain connects TRBV11-2 to TRBJ2-3; D perhaps matches TRBD1 (6 bases). CDR3 size: 13 residues. V shed 5 bases and J shed 5 bases, with 11 bases lying between them. Per germline, CDR1 SGHAT and CDR2 FQNNGV. CDR3 DNA: TGTGCCAGCAGCCCCCCCAGGGGAGATACGCAGTATTTT. Protein: CASSPPRGDTQYF.

V is TRBV18 and J is TRBJ1-3; D not certain. Per germline, CDR1 KGHSH and CDR2 LQKENI. CDR3 length: 13 amino acids. The V end lost 4 bases, the J end lost 1 base, and 5 bases lay between the germline ends. CDR3 coding DNA: TGTGCCAGCTCACTAGATTCTGGAAACACCATATATTTT. Its translation: CASSLDSGNTIYF.

This chain joins TRBV27 and TRBJ1-2; 8 bases align to TRBD1. V was clipped by 8 bases and J by 5 bases; unmatched bases: 13. CDR1 and CDR2 (germline): MNHEY, SMNVEV (reference sequence). CDR3 length: 15 amino acids. The CDR3 spells CASLGVSRGQYGYTF. Written as DNA, the CDR3 is TGTGCCAGCCTTGGGGTGTCCAGGGGGCAATATGGCTACACCTTC.

V and J are TRBV10-1 and TRBJ2-2; 12 nucleotides match TRBD1. Germline assignment: CDR1 WNHNN and CDR2 SYGVQD (reference sequence). CDR3 length equals 18 residues. J was trimmed by 4 bases and V by 6 bases; bases with no gene match: 12. Here the CDR3 DNA reads TGCGCCAGCAGCCATCCGAGGGGGACAGGGGGCCGCACCGGGGAGCTGTTTTTT. This codes for CASSHPRGTGGRTGELFF.

Here the CDR3 reads CASIPGVDTGELFF. The CDR3 nucleotides read TGCGCCAGCATTCCAGGGGTAGACACCGGGGAGCTGTTTTTT. V is TRBV5-1 and J is TRBJ2-2; possible D gene TRBD1, 6 bases. Germline V CDR1 and CDR2: SGHRS, YFSETQ. The V and J ends lost 6 bases and 3 bases respectively, with 12 bases between them. This CDR3 has 14 residues.

The CDR3 spells CASSPDRGPLGEQFF. Here the CDR3 DNA reads TGTGCCAGCAGCCCTGACAGGGGGCCCCTCGGTGAGCAGTTCTTC. The J gene is TRBJ2-1, the V gene TRBV27, with 10 bases fitting TRBD1. J lost 9 bases, V lost 6 bases, and 11 bases had no gene match. CDR1 is MNHEY and CDR2 is SMNVEV in the germline V gene (reference sequence). The CDR3 covers 15 residues.

The J gene is TRBJ2-5, the V gene TRBV5-1; 10 positions match TRBD1. There are 15 residues in the CDR3. The germline V gene has CDR1 SGHRS and CDR2 YFSETQ. Trimming took 1 base from V and 5 from J; bases not matched to a gene: 5. Here the CDR3 DNA reads TGCGCCAGCAGCTTGAGTGGGACAGGGGACGAGACCCAGTACTTC. It codes for CASSLSGTGDETQYF. The complete variable domain, with remaining parts taken from reference TRBV5-1 and TRBJ2-5, reads KAGVTQTPRYLIKTRGQQVTLSCSPISGHRSVSWYQQTPGQGLQFLFEYFSETQRNKGNFPGRFSGRQFSNSRSEMNVSTLELGDSALYLCASSLSGTGDETQYFGPGTRLLVL.

This clone was seen a handful of times. The rearrangement joins TRBV11-1 to TRBJ1-1, with D uncertain. From germline, CDR1 is SGHAT and CDR2 FQDESV (reference sequence). V was shortened by 0 bases and J by 1 base, with 12 bases between the two germline ends. The CDR3 sequence is 16 residues long. The CDR3 DNA sequence: TGTGCCAGCAGCTTAGCGTCACAAGGAGGGAACACTGAAGCTTTCTTT. This translates into CASSLASQGGNTEAFF.

This clone appeared a few times. The J gene is TRBJ2-1, the V gene TRBV12-3 or TRBV12-4; TRBD1 aligns across 7 bases. Trimming cost V 5 bases and J 8 bases; bases outside gene matches: 6. The CDR3 consists of 13 residues. CDR3 sequence reads: CASSPTGVDEQFF. CDR3 nucleotides: TGTGCCAGCAGTCCCACAGGGGTGGATGAGCAGTTCTTC.

The chain carries TRBV7-2 and TRBJ1-3, with D maybe TRBD1 (5 bases). Germline V gives CDR1 SGHTA, CDR2 FQGNSA. The CDR3 is made up of 13 amino acids. Trimming removed 11 bases at V and 4 bases at J, with 15 bases between. The CDR3 is CAFSSGSGNTIYF. As DNA, the CDR3 is TGTGCCTTTTCCTCAGGGTCCGGAAACACCATATATTTT.

The chain carries TRBV19 and TRBJ1-3, with D hard to call. Trimming took 5 bases from V and 0 from J, leaving 11 bases between them. The CDR3 is 15 residues long. Germline-derived CDR1 and CDR2 are LNHDA and SQIVND (reference sequence). CDR3 region: CASSSEVDSGNTIYF. CDR3 in DNA: TGTGCCAGTAGTTCCGAGGTAGACTCTGGAAACACCATATATTTT.

This chain connects TRBV28 to TRBJ1-2; 9 bases match TRBD1. V shed 6 bases and J 1 base; nucleotides not matched to a gene: 6. This CDR3 spans 15 amino acids. From germline, CDR1 is MDHEN and CDR2 SYDVKM. CDR3 amino acids: CASRRTGALNYGYTF. DNA for the CDR3: TGTGCCAGCAGACGGACAGGGGCACTTAACTATGGCTACACCTTC.

The chain joins TRBV2 to TRBJ2-7; tentative D call: TRBD2 (5 bases). The CDR3 length is 15 residues. The V end was cut by 3 bases, the J end by 4 bases, with 16 bases between. The germline V gene has CDR1 SNHLY and CDR2 FYNNEI. CDR3 residues: CASSEAPGEPYEQYF. The CDR3 DNA reads as TGTGCCAGCAGTGAGGCCCCCGGGGAACCTTACGAGCAGTACTTC.

J is TRBJ2-1 and V is TRBV29-1; 12 bases align to TRBD2. This CDR3 comprises 15 residues. The J segment lost 5 bases and the V segment lost 6 bases, leaving 8 bases of the junction unmatched. Germline lookup yields CDR1 SQVTM and CDR2 ANQGSEA. CDR3 in amino acids: CSVPRLAGVNNEQFF. In DNA form, the CDR3 reads TGCAGCGTGCCCCGACTAGCGGGGGTGAACAATGAGCAGTTCTTC.

This chain joins TRBV19 and TRBJ1-5; D is unresolved. Germline values: CDR1 LNHDA, CDR2 SQIVND (reference sequence). This CDR3 is built from 14 residues. V was pared by 3 bases and J by 0 bases, with 6 bases between. CDR3 in amino acids: CASSMAGSNQPQHF. The DNA of the CDR3 is TGTGCCAGTAGTATGGCGGGTAGCAATCAGCCCCAGCATTTT.

The DNA of the CDR3 is TGTGCCAGCAGGATTTCAGCGGGAGGGATAAATGAGCAGTTCTTC. The encoded protein is CASRISAGGINEQFF. The chain carries TRBV28 and TRBJ2-1; 10 bases are shared with TRBD2. This CDR3 has 15 amino acids. Germline CDR1 MDHEN, CDR2 SYDVKM. The V and J ends lost 6 bases and 7 bases, in that order; junction bases with no gene match: 9.

V is TRBV7-2 and J is TRBJ1-4; TRBD1 aligns across 9 bases. Germline trimming cut 4 bases from V and 1 base from J; bases unmatched to any gene: 4. From germline, CDR1 is SGHTA and CDR2 FQGNSA. The CDR3 extends over 16 amino acids. The CDR3 region has the DNA TGTGCCAGCAGCTCAAACAGGGGGCGAACTAATGAAAAACTGTTTTTT. Protein product: CASSSNRGRTNEKLFF.

This rearrangement joins TRBV4-3 to TRBJ1-2; possible D gene TRBD1, 5 bases. Trimming removed 3 bases at V and 4 bases at J, with 9 bases between. The CDR3 has 13 amino acids. Per the germline V gene, CDR1 is LGHNA and CDR2 is YSLEER. CDR3: CASSHSGIYGYTF. CDR3 coding DNA: TGCGCCAGCAGCCATTCAGGGATCTATGGCTACACCTTC.

The rearrangement joins TRBV4-1 to TRBJ2-3; 11 positions agree with TRBD2. From germline, CDR1 is MGHRA and CDR2 YSYEKL. The CDR3 runs 18 residues. Germline trimming cut 4 bases from V and 3 bases from J; bases unmatched to any gene: 12. CDR3 amino acids: CASSLTLGTSGGTDTQYF. The CDR3 nucleotides are TGCGCCAGCAGCCTCACTTTAGGAACTAGCGGGGGAACAGATACGCAGTATTTT.

J is TRBJ1-1 and V is TRBV4-1; D is possibly TRBD1 (6 bases). CDR1 is MGHRA, CDR2 YSYEKL, per germline. This CDR3 has 15 amino acids. V lost 4 bases to trimming and J lost 0 bases, with 12 bases between them. CDR3 residues: CASSLQGTMNTEAFF. CDR3 nucleotides: TGCGCCAGCAGCCTCCAGGGGACAATGAACACTGAAGCTTTCTTT.

The V and J genes are TRBV27 and TRBJ2-7; tentatively, D is TRBD2 (5 bases). This CDR3 region has 16 residues. V lost 5 bases and J lost 3, with 20 bases in between. Germline values: CDR1 MNHEY, CDR2 SMNVEV (reference sequence). The CDR3 coding sequence is TGTGCCAGCAGTCCGAGATTGACAACGGGGTACTACGAGCAGTACTTC. As protein: CASSPRLTTGYYEQYF.